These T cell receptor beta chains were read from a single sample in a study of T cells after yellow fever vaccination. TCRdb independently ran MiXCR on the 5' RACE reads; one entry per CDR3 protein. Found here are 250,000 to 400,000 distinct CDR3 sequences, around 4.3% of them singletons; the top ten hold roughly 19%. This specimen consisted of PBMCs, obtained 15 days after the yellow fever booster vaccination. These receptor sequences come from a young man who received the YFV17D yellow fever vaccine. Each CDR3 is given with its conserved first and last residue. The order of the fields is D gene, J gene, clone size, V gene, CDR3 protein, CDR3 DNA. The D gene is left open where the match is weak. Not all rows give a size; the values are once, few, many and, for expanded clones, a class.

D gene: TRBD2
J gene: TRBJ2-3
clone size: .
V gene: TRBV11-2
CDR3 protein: CASSFGTSGVQGTDTQYF
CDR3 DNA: TGTGCCAGCAGCTTCGGGACTAGCGGGGTACAGGGCACAGATACGCAGTATTTT

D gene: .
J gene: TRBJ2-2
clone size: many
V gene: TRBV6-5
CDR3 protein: CASSYSTDNTGELFF
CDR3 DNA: TGTGCCAGCAGTTACTCGACTGACAACACCGGGGAGCTGTTTTTT

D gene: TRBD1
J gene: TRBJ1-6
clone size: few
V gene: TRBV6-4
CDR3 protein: CASSDGTGGSPLHF
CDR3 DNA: TGTGCCAGCAGTGACGGGACAGGGGGCTCACCCCTCCACTTT

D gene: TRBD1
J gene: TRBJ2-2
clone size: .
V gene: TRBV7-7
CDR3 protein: CASSRGTGNTGELFF
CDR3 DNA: TGTGCTAGCAGCCGCGGGACAGGGAACACCGGGGAGCTGTTTTTT

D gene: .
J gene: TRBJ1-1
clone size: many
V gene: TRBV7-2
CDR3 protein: CASSLRLKNTEAFF
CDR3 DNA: TGTGCCAGCAGCTTGCGACTGAAGAACACTGAAGCTTTCTTT

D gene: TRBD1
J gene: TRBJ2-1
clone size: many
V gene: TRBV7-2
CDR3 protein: CASSVDRGSYNEQFF
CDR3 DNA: TGTGCCAGCAGCGTCGACAGGGGCTCCTACAATGAGCAGTTCTTC

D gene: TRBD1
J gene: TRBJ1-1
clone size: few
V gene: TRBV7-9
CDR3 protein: CASRIRTGRAFF
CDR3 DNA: TGTGCCAGCAGAATCCGGACAGGGAGGGCTTTCTTT

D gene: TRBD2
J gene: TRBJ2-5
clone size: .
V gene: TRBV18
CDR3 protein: CASSRTSDQETQYF
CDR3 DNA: TGTGCCAGCTCTAGGACTAGCGACCAAGAGACCCAGTACTTC

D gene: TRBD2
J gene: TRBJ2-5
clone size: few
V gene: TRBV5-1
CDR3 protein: CASSLGRGLAEETQYF
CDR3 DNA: TGCGCCAGCAGCTTGGGTCGCGGACTAGCGGAAGAGACCCAGTACTTC

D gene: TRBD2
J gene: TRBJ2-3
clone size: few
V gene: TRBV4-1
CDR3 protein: CASSPQGGRGGSTDTQYF
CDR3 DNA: TGCGCCAGCAGCCCCCAAGGGGGGCGGGGGGGTAGCACAGATACGCAGTATTTT

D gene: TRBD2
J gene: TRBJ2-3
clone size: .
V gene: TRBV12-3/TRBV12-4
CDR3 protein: CASSFTGTSVYTQYF
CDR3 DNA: TGTGCCAGCAGTTTCACCGGGACTAGCGTCTATACGCAGTATTTT

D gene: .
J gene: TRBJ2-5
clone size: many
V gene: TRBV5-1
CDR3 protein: CASSFLGVDGETQYF
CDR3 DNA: TGCGCCAGCAGCTTTCTCGGGGTCGATGGGGAGACCCAGTACTTC

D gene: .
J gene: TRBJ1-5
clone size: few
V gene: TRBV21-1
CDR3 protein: CASSKGNGQNRLFSNQPQHF
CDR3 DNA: TGTGCCAGCAGCAAAGGAAACGGACAGAATCGACTTTTTAGCAATCAGCCCCAGCATTTT

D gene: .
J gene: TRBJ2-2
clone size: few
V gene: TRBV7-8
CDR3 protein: CASRKRQSSGELFF
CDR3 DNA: TGTGCCAGCAGGAAAAGACAGTCCAGCGGGGAGCTGTTTTTT

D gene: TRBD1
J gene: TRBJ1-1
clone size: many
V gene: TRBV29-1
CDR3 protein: CSGTSRGRNTEAFF
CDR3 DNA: TGCAGCGGTACATCCAGGGGGCGGAACACTGAAGCTTTCTTT

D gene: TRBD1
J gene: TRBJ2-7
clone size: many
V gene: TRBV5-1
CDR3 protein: CASSNGQGAYEQYF
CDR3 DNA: TGCGCCAGCAGCAATGGACAGGGGGCCTACGAGCAGTACTTC

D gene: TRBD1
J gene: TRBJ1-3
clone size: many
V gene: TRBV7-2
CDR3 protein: CASSPGTASGNTIYF
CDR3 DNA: TGTGCCAGCAGCCCCGGGACAGCCTCTGGAAACACCATATATTTT

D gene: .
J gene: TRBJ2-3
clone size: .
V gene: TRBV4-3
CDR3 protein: CASSQASRAMGDTQYF
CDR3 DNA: TGCGCCAGCAGCCAAGCGTCGCGGGCCATGGGAGATACGCAGTATTTT

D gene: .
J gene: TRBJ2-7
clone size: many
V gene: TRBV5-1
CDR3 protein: CASSFELPGNKQYF
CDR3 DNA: TGCGCCAGCAGCTTTGAGCTCCCGGGAAACAAGCAGTACTTC

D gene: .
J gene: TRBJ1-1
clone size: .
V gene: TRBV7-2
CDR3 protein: CASRSFSGTEAFF
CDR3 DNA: TGTGCCAGCAGATCCTTTTCAGGTACTGAAGCTTTCTTT

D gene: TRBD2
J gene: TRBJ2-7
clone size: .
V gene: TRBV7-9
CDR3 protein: CASSLKLAGAYEQYF
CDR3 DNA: TGTGCCAGCAGCTTAAAACTAGCGGGGGCCTACGAGCAGTACTTC

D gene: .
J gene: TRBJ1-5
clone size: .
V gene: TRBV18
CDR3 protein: CASSGLAGQPQHF
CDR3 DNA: TGTGCCAGCTCAGGCTTGGCTGGACAGCCCCAGCATTTT

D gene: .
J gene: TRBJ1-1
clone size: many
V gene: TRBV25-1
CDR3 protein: CASSESPGLEAFF
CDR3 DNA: TGTGCCAGCAGTGAATCCCCCGGTCTTGAAGCTTTCTTT

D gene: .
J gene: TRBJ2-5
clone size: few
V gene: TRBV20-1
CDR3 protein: CSASGAEETQYF
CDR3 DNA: TGCAGTGCTTCCGGAGCGGAAGAGACCCAGTACTTC

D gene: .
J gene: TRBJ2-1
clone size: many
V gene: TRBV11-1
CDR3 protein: CASNLDGSYNEQFF
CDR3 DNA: TGTGCCAGCAACTTAGACGGCTCCTACAATGAGCAGTTCTTC

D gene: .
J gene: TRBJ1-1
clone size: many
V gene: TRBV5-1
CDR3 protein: CASRAGRWNTEAFF
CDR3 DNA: TGCGCCAGCAGGGCCGGACGGTGGAACACTGAAGCTTTCTTT

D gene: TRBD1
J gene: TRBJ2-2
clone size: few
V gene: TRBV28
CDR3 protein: CASRSWTGAGELFF
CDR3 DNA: TGTGCCAGCAGGTCCTGGACAGGGGCGGGGGAGCTGTTTTTT

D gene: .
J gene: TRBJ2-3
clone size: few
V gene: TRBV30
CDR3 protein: CAWSVLGTDTQYF
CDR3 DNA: TGTGCCTGGAGTGTACTAGGCACAGATACGCAGTATTTT

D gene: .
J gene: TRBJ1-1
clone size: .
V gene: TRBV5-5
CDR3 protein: CASSRNLVPEAFF
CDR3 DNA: TGTGCCAGCAGTAGGAACTTGGTACCTGAAGCTTTCTTT

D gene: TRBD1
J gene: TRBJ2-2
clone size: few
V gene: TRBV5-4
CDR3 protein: CASSLRFQGAPGELFF
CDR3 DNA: TGTGCCAGCAGCTTGAGGTTTCAGGGGGCGCCCGGGGAGCTGTTTTTT

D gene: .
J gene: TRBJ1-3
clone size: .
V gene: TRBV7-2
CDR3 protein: CASRPTGSGNTIYF
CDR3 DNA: TGTGCCAGCAGACCTACAGGCTCTGGAAACACCATATATTTT

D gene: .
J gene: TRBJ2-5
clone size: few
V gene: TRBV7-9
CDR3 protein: CASSFNGFAYQETQYF
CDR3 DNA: TGTGCCAGCAGCTTCAACGGGTTCGCGTACCAAGAGACCCAGTACTTC

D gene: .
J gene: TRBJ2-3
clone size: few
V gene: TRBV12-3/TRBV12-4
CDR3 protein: CASGDTDTQYF
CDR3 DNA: TGTGCCAGCGGGGACACAGATACGCAGTATTTT

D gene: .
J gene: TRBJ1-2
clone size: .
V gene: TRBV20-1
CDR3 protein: CSASGRSFYGYTF
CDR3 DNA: TGCAGTGCTAGTGGCAGATCATTCTATGGCTACACCTTC

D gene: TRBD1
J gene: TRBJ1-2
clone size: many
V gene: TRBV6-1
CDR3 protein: CASSDRAFGYTF
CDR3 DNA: TGTGCCAGCAGCGACAGGGCCTTTGGCTACACCTTC

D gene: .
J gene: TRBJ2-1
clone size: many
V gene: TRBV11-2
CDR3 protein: CASSLGRNNEQFF
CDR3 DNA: TGTGCCAGCAGCTTAGGACGGAACAATGAGCAGTTCTTC

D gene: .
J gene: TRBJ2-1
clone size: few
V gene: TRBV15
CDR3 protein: CATSRDESREVLEQFF
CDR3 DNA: TGTGCCACCAGCAGAGATGAGAGCAGGGAGGTGCTTGAGCAGTTCTTC

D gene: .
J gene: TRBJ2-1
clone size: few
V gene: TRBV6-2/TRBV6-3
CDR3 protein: CASSPAFRGSYNEQFF
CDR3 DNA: TGTGCCAGCAGTCCCGCGTTCCGGGGCTCCTACAATGAGCAGTTCTTC

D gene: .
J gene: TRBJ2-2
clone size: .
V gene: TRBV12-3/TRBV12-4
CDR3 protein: CASSRDSLMGELFF
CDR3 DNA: TGTGCCAGCAGCCGGGACTCCTTGATGGGGGAGCTGTTTTTT

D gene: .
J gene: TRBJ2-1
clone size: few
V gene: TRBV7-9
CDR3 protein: CASSQKGQGAQNEQFF
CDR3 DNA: TGTGCCAGCAGCCAAAAGGGGCAGGGAGCACAAAATGAGCAGTTCTTC

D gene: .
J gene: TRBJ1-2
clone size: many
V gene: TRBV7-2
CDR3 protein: CASSLGGRFYGYTF
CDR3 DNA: TGTGCCAGCAGCTTAGGTGGCAGGTTCTATGGCTACACCTTC